One TCR beta chain is described in this entry. What it recognizes is unknown. Germline CDR1 SGHDN, CDR2 FVKESK. The CDR3 sequence is 13 residues long. Trimming removed 3 bases from V and 5 bases from J; junction bases left unmatched: 4. This entry belongs to a study of blood T cells in healthy people across ages. General study points: Unsorted PBMCs prevented conclusive naive versus antigen-experienced comparison. Per million T cells, TCR beta diversity dropped roughly linearly as age increased.

Isolation per sample recovered at least 7 million PBMCs. Each sample provided at least 5 micrograms of extracted total RNA. Alongside a J-beta primer mix, a sample-barcoded 5' primer served in a second PCR lasting roughly 6 to 11 cycles. MiXCR was run by TCRdb on the 5' RACE reads, yielding one entry per CDR3 protein. The sample lists about 1 million distinct CDR3 sequences, 40% to 45% occurring once. The sequence came from a woman aged 60-70 years in good health. The V call is TRBV14, the J call TRBJ2-7; TRBD2 aligns across 7 bases. Sequencing was done on a sample of blood. The CDR3, as DNA: TGTGCCAGCAGCCAGGCGGGAGTCCACGAGCAGTACTTC. This sequence encodes CASSQAGVHEQYF.